The rows below give T cell receptor beta chains drawn from one sample of a study of blood T cell repertoires in COVID-19. Method: immunoSEQ multiplex PCR; TCRdb's copy keeps in-frame clones and lacks some. The sample shows over 400,000 clones, roughly 85% of them seen only once. Sequenced sample: peripheral blood. These receptors were collected from a woman under 40 with active or convalescent COVID-19. The conserved cysteine and the conserved F or W are not part of the CDR3 here. Fields, in order: D gene, V gene, J gene, CDR3 protein. The D gene is left open where the match is weak.

.	TRBV3-1/TRBV3-2	TRBJ2-7	ASSQDAAGPYYEQY
.	TRBV29-1	TRBJ2-1	SVEAGTLYNEQF
TRBD1	TRBV4-1	TRBJ2-3	ASSQGGQSADTQY
TRBD1	TRBV28	TRBJ1-2	ASQAPEQFMGQGVGGYT
.	TRBV19	TRBJ1-2	ASRPGRFVLVAYGYT
.	TRBV5-6	TRBJ1-5	ASSLIGASNQPQH
TRBD1	TRBV5-1	TRBJ1-1	ASSIQGVGNTEAF
TRBD1	TRBV11-2	TRBJ1-3	ASSFAQGARGNTIY
.	TRBV6-1	TRBJ1-2	ASSERRIGGTFPYGYT
TRBD2	TRBV4-1	TRBJ2-3	ASSPFGLAGTATDTQY
.	TRBV6-6	TRBJ1-2	ASNQLQGSGYT
TRBD2	TRBV3-1/TRBV3-2	TRBJ2-4	ASSQDGGSLAKNIQY
.	TRBV7-2	TRBJ1-1	ASSATGSNTEAF
.	TRBV7-8	TRBJ1-1	ASSYYMGPTGTEAF
TRBD1	TRBV4-1	TRBJ1-2	ASSQVGTDINYGYT
TRBD1	TRBV30	TRBJ1-3	AWRLTGNTGNTIY
TRBD1	TRBV7-2	TRBJ2-2	ASSLDQDRPRVGELF
.	TRBV19	TRBJ1-1	ASSTPGNTEAF
.	TRBV5-1	TRBJ1-1	ASGRQENTEAF
TRBD2	TRBV30	TRBJ2-1	AWTRSGSQNEQF
TRBD1	TRBV9	TRBJ1-2	ASSRQGAYGYT
.	TRBV19	TRBJ1-1	ASSTSWETEAF
TRBD1	TRBV19	TRBJ1-4	ASRPDRVEEKLF
.	TRBV7-6	TRBJ1-1	ASSVTGGNTEAF
.	TRBV5-1	TRBJ1-1	ASSLNAVNTEAF
.	TRBV9	TRBJ1-1	ASSVVIAGEAF
.	TRBV4-2	TRBJ1-4	ASSQDPGGGENEKLF
.	TRBV5-1	TRBJ1-1	ASSLARGDTEAF
.	TRBV21-1	TRBJ2-5	ASSKVKSANRAMKTQETQY
.	TRBV21-1	TRBJ1-1	ASSKAQGTNTEAF
TRBD2	TRBV15	TRBJ2-1	ATSASGGTQQF
.	TRBV5-8	TRBJ1-5	ASSPWEGGQPQH
.	TRBV13	TRBJ1-2	ASSLQGGDNGYT
.	TRBV12-3/TRBV12-4	TRBJ1-3	ASSLGRGNTIY
.	TRBV30	TRBJ2-7	AWSVGTSPSYEQY
TRBD1	TRBV9	TRBJ2-5	ASSASGTAGETQY
.	TRBV6-5	TRBJ1-4	ASSYTLTSGSEKLF
TRBD1	TRBV11-3	TRBJ1-1	ASSYGTGENTEAF
.	TRBV7-7	TRBJ2-7	ASSSQLGVDYEQY
TRBD1	TRBV27	TRBJ2-7	ASSLGPDRDYEQY
.	TRBV9	TRBJ2-7	ASSPRTTGGYEQY
.	TRBV5-1	TRBJ2-3	ASELGTTRTTDTQY
.	TRBV4-1	TRBJ2-1	ASSQGGNSYNEQF
TRBD1	TRBV6-5	TRBJ2-7	ASIRGPLGYEQY
.	TRBV6-5	TRBJ2-3	ASRRTASTDTQY
TRBD1	TRBV3-1/TRBV3-2	TRBJ2-3	ASSPRTGVTDTQY
TRBD2	TRBV5-4	TRBJ2-3	ASSLDGAGGPDTQY
TRBD1	TRBV2	TRBJ1-1	ASQGGPVNEAF
.	TRBV9	TRBJ1-3	ASSVVGGEFSGNTIY
TRBD1	TRBV23-1	TRBJ2-2	ASRHWDRGLNGELF
TRBD1	TRBV19	TRBJ1-2	ASSIGDREYGYT
TRBD2	TRBV20-1	TRBJ2-7	SASLSSGGYEQY
TRBD1	TRBV7-9	TRBJ1-5	ASSLGDRGHSQPQH
TRBD2	TRBV7-2	TRBJ2-1	ASSLGGTSGQGLGF
.	TRBV9	TRBJ2-1	ASSATGFVEQF
TRBD2	TRBV5-4	TRBJ2-3	ASKTSGGAPDTQY
TRBD2	TRBV10-1	TRBJ2-1	ASSVAGGSNEQF
.	TRBV20-1	TRBJ1-2	SASSPGQGLVTGYGYT
.	TRBV24-1	TRBJ1-4	ATRGSDEKLF
.	TRBV6-5	TRBJ1-6	ASSYSEGNNSPLH